Sequencing of this T cell receptor (beta chain) was carried out in a study of early T cells in non-severe SARS-CoV-2 infection. Whole-study context: RNA in bulk from unsorted whole blood was sequenced, and chains were unpaired.

Study-wide findings and caveats: Lookups in VDJdb leaned toward anti-spike CD8 responses and missed private and CD4 specificities.

CDR1 is SGHRS and CDR2 is YFSETQ in the germline V gene. V lost 4 bases to trimming and J lost 5 bases; unmatched junction nucleotides: 9. The length of the CDR3 is 14 residues. The protocol attached unique molecular identifiers to individual cDNA molecules. TCRdb itself ran the 5' RACE reads through MiXCR, one entry per CDR3 protein. The table shows 20,000 to 30,000 distinct CDR3 sequences, with about 4% occurring only once. The table lists this clonotype with many counts. Its antigen remains unknown. The specimen sequenced was whole blood. The sequence was obtained from an adult who was a healthcare worker with PCR-confirmed SARS-CoV-2 infection or an uninfected control (not recorded which). V and J are TRBV5-1 and TRBJ2-7, with 7 positions matching TRBD1. CDR3 DNA: TGCGCCAGCAGCAAGACGACAGGGCGACACGAGCAGTACTTC. Residues: CASSKTTGRHEQYF.